A few counts support the clone carrying this T cell receptor beta chain. Its antigen is not known. V dropped 3 bases and J dropped 6 bases, with 12 bases sitting between them. The V gene's germline CDR1 is DFQATT and CDR2 SNEGSKA (reference sequence). There are 12 residues in the CDR3. The sample belongs to a study of T-cell reconstitution after alpha-beta-depleted transplantation in children. Findings of the study overall: Some patients' high day-60 TCRbeta diversity was attributed to recipient cells surviving conditioning. The main origin of T-cell counts and diversity one year after transplant was newly produced T cells. Several hundred expanded graft clones reportedly gave rise to the alpha-beta T cells present about two months after transplant.

Construction of the TCRbeta library involved unique molecular identifiers. TCRdb re-derived calls from the PCR reads in MiXCR, one entry per CDR3 protein. The sample has 700,000 to 850,000 distinct CDR3 sequences; 16% are singletons. The origin of this receptor is a male patient under 18 who had a stem cell transplant for acute lymphoblastic leukemia, so the T cells may come from the graft donor. The sequenced sample was PBMCs, mostly from graft donor cells, obtained 360 days after TCRalphabeta/CD19-depleted stem cell transplant. This rearrangement joins TRBV20-1 to TRBJ2-7, with D possibly being TRBD1 or TRBD2 (6 bases each). The CDR3 DNA reads TGCAGTGCTAGTGCCGGGGGCAGCGAGCAGTACTTC. This translates into CSASAGGSEQYF.